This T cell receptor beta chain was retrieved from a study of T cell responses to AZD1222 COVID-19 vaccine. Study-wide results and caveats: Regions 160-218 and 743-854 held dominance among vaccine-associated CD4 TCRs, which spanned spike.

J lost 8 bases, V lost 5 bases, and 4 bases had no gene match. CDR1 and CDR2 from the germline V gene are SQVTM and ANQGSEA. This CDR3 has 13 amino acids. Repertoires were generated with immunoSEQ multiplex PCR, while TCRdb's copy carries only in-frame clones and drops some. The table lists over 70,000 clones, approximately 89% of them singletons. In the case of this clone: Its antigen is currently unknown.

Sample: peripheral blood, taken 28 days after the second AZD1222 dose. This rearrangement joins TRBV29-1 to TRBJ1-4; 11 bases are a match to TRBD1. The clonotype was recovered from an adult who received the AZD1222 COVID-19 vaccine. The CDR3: CSVSGQGGEKLFF. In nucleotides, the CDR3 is TGCAGCGTTTCGGGACAGGGGGGAGAAAAACTGTTTTTT.